This TCR beta chain was sequenced in a study of blood T cell repertoires in COVID-19. Germline CDR1 and CDR2: SGHTA and FQGNSA. This CDR3 is built from 15 residues. V was shortened by 5 bases and J by 4 bases, with 15 bases between the two germline ends. The assay was immunoSEQ multiplex PCR, and TCRdb's table has in-frame clones only and misses some. The sample consists of roughly 110,000 clones, roughly 90% of them appearing once. The source is a man aged 40-49 years with active or convalescent COVID-19. The sequenced material came from peripheral blood. This chain links TRBV7-2 with TRBJ2-1, with D possibly being TRBD2 (6 bases). CDR3 bases: TGTGCCAGCAGCCGTCGAGGCGGGGCGTACAATGAGCAGTTCTTC. It translates to CASSRRGGAYNEQFF.